This T cell receptor beta chain was observed in a study of blood T cells in healthy people across ages. Study-wide results and caveats: No conclusive comparison of naive versus antigen-experienced cells was possible with unsorted PBMCs.

A second PCR of about 6 to 12 cycles used a sample-barcoded 5' primer and a J-beta primer mix. Every cDNA molecule bore a tag from a template-switch adaptor containing 12 random nucleotides. Each sample provided no less than 2.5 million CDR3-containing paired-end reads. TCRdb re-called the 5' RACE reads with MiXCR, one entry per CDR3 protein. The table has under 750,000 distinct CDR3 sequences, roughly 43% seen once; the top ten hold 20% to 25%. Germline V gene sequence: CDR1 DFQATT, CDR2 SNEGSKA (reference sequence). The CDR3 is made up of 12 amino acids. Between the trimmed V and J ends, which lost 3 bases and 8 bases, there was a span of 11 bases. This clonotype was counted between two and nine times. The antigen remains unidentified.

Material: blood. The rearrangement links TRBV20-1 to TRBJ2-1, with D possibly called TRBD1 or TRBD2 (5 bases each). This receptor was identified in an elderly man in good health. DNA of the CDR3: TGCAGTGCTAGTGTGGGGGTGTATGAGCAGTTCTTC. This translates into CSASVGVYEQFF.